What follows are 31 T cell receptor beta chains derived from one specimen sequenced in a study of T cell responses to AZD1222 COVID-19 vaccine. Repertoires were generated with immunoSEQ multiplex PCR, while TCRdb's copy carries only in-frame clones and drops some. The data contain roughly 120,000 clones, around 89% of them singletons. The specimen comprised peripheral blood, sampled on day 0 of AZD1222 vaccination. Receptors originate from an adult in good health.

The chain links TRBV6-6 to TRBJ1-5, with a weak D call TRBD1 (5 bases). This CDR3 contains 14 residues. Trimming removed 0 bases from V and 5 bases from J, with 8 bases in between. CDR1 and CDR2 (germline): MNHNY, SVGAGI (reference sequence). The chain's CDR3 is CASSYSDTYQPQHF. In DNA form, the CDR3 reads TGTGCCAGCAGTTACTCGGACACTTATCAGCCCCAGCATTTT.

In DNA, the CDR3 is TGTGCCAGCAGTTACTCGAAGGGCGAGCAGTTCTTC. Residues: CASSYSKGEQFF. The chain joins TRBV6-2 or TRBV6-3 to TRBJ2-1, with D hard to call. V lost 0 bases and J lost 10, with 7 bases in between. The germline CDR1 and CDR2 sequences are MNHEY and SVGEGT. This CDR3 is built from 12 residues.

The chain joins TRBV28 to TRBJ2-3, with TRBD2 identical over 11 bases. The V gene's germline CDR1 is MDHEN and CDR2 SYDVKM. After removal of 6 bases from V and 2 bases from J, the junction contained 4 bases not matched to a gene. The CDR3 is 15 amino acids. CDR3 loop: CASRRLAGFTDTQYF. The CDR3 region has the DNA TGTGCCAGCAGAAGACTAGCGGGATTCACAGATACGCAGTATTTT.

The rearrangement uses TRBV7-9 and TRBJ2-3; the D is unclear. Trimming shortened V by 0 bases and J by 3 bases, and 7 bases separated the two germline ends. The germline V gene encodes CDR1 SEHNR and CDR2 FQNEAQ (reference sequence). CDR3 length equals 14 residues. The CDR3 loop reads CASSLAMTTDTQYF. CDR3 DNA: TGTGCCAGCAGCTTAGCGATGACGACAGATACGCAGTATTTT.

The chain couples TRBV19 to TRBJ2-3; 7 positions agree with TRBD2. Looked up from germline, CDR1 is LNHDA and CDR2 is SQIVND (reference sequence). V shed 1 base, J shed 2 bases, and the junction held 3 bases outside the gene matches. This CDR3 region has 15 residues. The CDR3 nucleotides read TGTGCCAGTAGTATAGGCGGGAGACTCACAGATACGCAGTATTTT. Residues: CASSIGGRLTDTQYF.

This clone was observed a handful of times. The chain joins TRBV30 to TRBJ2-7; perhaps TRBD1 as D (5 bases). The germline gives CDR1 GTSNPN, CDR2 SVGIG (reference sequence). The CDR3 has 16 residues. Trimming stripped 0 bases from V and 7 bases from J, with 22 bases between. The CDR3 loop reads CAWSVRQGVPGLEQYF. In nucleotides, the CDR3 is TGTGCCTGGAGTGTACGCCAAGGGGTACCCGGGCTTGAGCAGTACTTC.

V and J are TRBV24-1 and TRBJ1-5, with a possible D match to TRBD1 (6 bases). CDR1 KGHDR and CDR2 SFDVKD come from the germline V gene. V shed 1 base and J shed 3 bases, with 9 bases lying between them. The CDR3 is made up of 15 amino acids. The CDR3 DNA reads TGTGCCACCAGTGATTTTCAGGGGACCAATCAGCCCCAGCATTTT. Residues: CATSDFQGTNQPQHF.

The chain combines TRBV6-2 or TRBV6-3 with TRBJ2-5; D gene unclear. Looked up from germline, CDR1 is MNHEY and CDR2 is SVGEGT. The CDR3 length is 12 residues. V gave up 0 bases and J gave up 4 bases, with 3 bases separating them. The CDR3: CASSYSAETQYF. The CDR3 DNA reads TGTGCCAGCAGTTACTCAGCAGAGACCCAGTACTTC.

V is TRBV5-6 and J is TRBJ1-4; D not resolved. The CDR3 sequence is 16 residues long. V lost 0 bases to trimming and J lost 0 bases, with 9 bases between them. In germline, CDR1 is SGHDT, CDR2 YYEEEE. The CDR3 region has the DNA TGTGCCAGCAGCTTGGGCGGGGAGGCAACTAATGAAAAACTGTTTTTT. Its protein is CASSLGGEATNEKLFF.

The genes are TRBV7-9 and TRBJ1-2; D may be TRBD1 (5 bases). CDR1 is SEHNR and CDR2 is FQNEAQ in the germline V gene (reference sequence). CDR3 length equals 15 residues. Trimming took off 1 base at V and 4 bases at J, with 13 bases between the two ends. The CDR3 DNA reads TGTGCCAGCAGCTTAGGAGGCAGGGACGTCTATGGCTACACCTTC. Its protein is CASSLGGRDVYGYTF.

The rearrangement uses TRBV6-5 and TRBJ2-7, with no clear D. This CDR3 is built from 12 residues. V gave up 8 bases and J gave up 3 bases, with 11 bases separating them. Germline V lookup: CDR1 MNHEY, CDR2 SVGAGI. The CDR3 sequence is CASRASGYEQYF. CDR3 nucleotides: TGTGCCAGCCGGGCGTCGGGCTACGAGCAGTACTTC.

The chain's CDR3 is CASSAHGDRVSPLHF. CDR3 sequence (DNA): TGTGCCAGCAGCGCTCATGGGGACAGGGTTTCACCCCTCCACTTT. The chain links TRBV9 to TRBJ1-6; 9 nucleotides line up with TRBD1. The ends lost 3 bases at V and 9 bases at J; junction bases unmatched: 7. This CDR3 comprises 15 residues. From germline, CDR1 is SGDLS and CDR2 YYNGEE.

The chain combines TRBV11-2 with TRBJ1-6; the D is unclear. V was trimmed by 1 base and J by 15 bases, leaving 13 bases between them. The germline V gene has CDR1 SGHAT and CDR2 FQNNGV. CDR3 length equals 13 residues. CDR3 region: CASSLAAPRYLHF. The CDR3 nucleotides are TGTGCCAGCAGCTTAGCCGCTCCGCGGTACCTCCACTTT. The full variable domain, in which reference TRBV11-2 and TRBJ1-6 provide the parts outside the CDR3, is EAGVAQSPRYKIIEKRQSVAFWCNPISGHATLYWYQQILGQGPKLLIQFQNNGVVDDSQLPKDRFSAERLKGVDSTLKIQPAKLEDSAVYLCASSLAAPRYLHFGNGTRLTVT.

This clone was seen only once. Other DNA sequences in the same sample also yield this CDR3. The rearrangement uses TRBV6-2 or TRBV6-3 and TRBJ1-1; D remains ambiguous. Per germline, CDR1 MNHEY and CDR2 SVGEGT. Trimming pared 6 bases from V and 3 bases from J, leaving 5 bases between. CDR3 size: 11 residues. The CDR3 nucleotides are TGTGCCAGCAGCCGGTACACTGAAGCTTTCTTT. It specifies CASSRYTEAFF.

The chain uses TRBV28 and TRBJ1-2; D gene ambiguous. This CDR3 is built from 12 residues. The germline V and J ends were trimmed by 5 bases and 6 bases, with 10 bases remaining between them. CDR1 and CDR2 from the germline V gene are MDHEN and SYDVKM. CDR3 loop: CASSIYTDGYTF. The DNA of the CDR3 is TGTGCCAGCAGTATATACACAGATGGCTACACCTTC.

CDR3 residues: CASIQTGTGGRDTQYF. In nucleotides, the CDR3 is TGTGCCAGTATACAGACAGGGACTGGGGGACGGGATACGCAGTATTTT. V is TRBV19 and J is TRBJ2-3; possibly TRBD1 for D (7 bases). The germline V and J ends were trimmed by 7 bases and 6 bases, with 23 bases remaining between them. The CDR3 contains 16 residues. The germline CDR1 and CDR2 sequences are LNHDA and SQIVND (reference sequence).

This clone was recorded only once. The CDR3 DNA is TGTGCCAGCAGCCAGGGGGCTACCCAAGAGACCCAGTACTTC. Translating it yields CASSQGATQETQYF. This chain uses TRBV7-7 with TRBJ2-5, with 8 bases identical to TRBD1. Trimming removed 5 bases from V and 1 base from J; junction bases left unmatched: 3. The CDR3 is made up of 14 amino acids. CDR1 is SSHAT, CDR2 FNYEAQ, per germline (reference sequence).

The CDR3 DNA follows: TGTGCCAGCAGTTCGGGACAGGGAGCGGCTCGGTCACCCCTCCACTTT. It is translated as CASSSGQGAARSPLHF. The chain joins TRBV28 to TRBJ1-6; 9 bases fit TRBD1. This CDR3 contains 16 residues. Germline CDR1 and CDR2: MDHEN and SYDVKM. The trim removed 4 bases at V and 10 bases at J, leaving 11 bases unmatched. The full variable domain, completed using reference TRBV28 and TRBJ1-6, is DVKVTQSSRYLVKRTGEKVFLECVQDMDHENMFWYRQDPGLGLRLIYFSYDVKMKEKGDIPEGYSVSREKKERFSLILESASTNQTSMYLCASSSGQGAARSPLHFGNGTRLTVT.

The rearrangement uses TRBV4-3 and TRBJ2-1; TRBD2 agrees at 7 bases. CDR3 length: 15 amino acids. Losses at the gene ends were 7 bases for V and 3 bases for J; bases not matched to a gene: 9. Germline V lookup: CDR1 LGHNA, CDR2 YSLEER. CDR3 nucleotides: TGCGCCAGCACGGTAGGGCTAGCGGTCTACAATGAGCAGTTCTTC. This sequence encodes CASTVGLAVYNEQFF.

V usage is TRBV19 and J usage is TRBJ2-7; no clear D gene. Germline CDR1 LNHDA, CDR2 SQIVND (reference sequence). V lost 5 bases, J lost 2 bases, and 19 bases lay in between. The CDR3 extends over 16 amino acids. The CDR3 DNA follows: TGTGCCAGTAGTCCGTCCGGGCCGGCCCCAACCTACGAGCAGTACTTC. Translating gives CASSPSGPAPTYEQYF.

This chain joins TRBV19 and TRBJ2-1; the match to TRBD1 covers 12 bases. The junction had 9 bases not matched to a gene; V was cut back by 6 bases and J by 6 bases. The germline V gene has CDR1 LNHDA and CDR2 SQIVND (reference sequence). The CDR3 spans 16 residues. This chain's CDR3 is CASSKVRDRGPNEQFF. In nucleotides, the CDR3 is TGTGCCAGTAGCAAGGTTCGGGACAGGGGGCCCAATGAGCAGTTCTTC.

The chain uses TRBV28 and TRBJ1-5; D ambiguous. Germline V gene sequence: CDR1 MDHEN, CDR2 SYDVKM. With 3 bases removed from V and 7 bases from J, the gap between germline ends came to 7 bases. The CDR3 runs 12 residues. The CDR3 nucleotides are TGTGCCAGCAGTTTTATCATCCAGCCCCAGCATTTT. It is translated as CASSFIIQPQHF.

V gene TRBV19 combines with J gene TRBJ1-1; 7 bases map to TRBD1. The ends lost 5 bases at V and 8 bases at J; junction bases unmatched: 8. There are 13 residues in the CDR3. The germline gives CDR1 LNHDA, CDR2 SQIVND (reference sequence). CDR3 in amino acids: CASSATTGLEAFF. The CDR3 region has the DNA TGTGCCAGTAGTGCTACGACAGGGCTGGAAGCTTTCTTT.

CDR3 in DNA: TGCGCCAGCAGCAGGCAGGGGAGTCAGAGTGAAGCTTTCTTT. Its protein product is CASSRQGSQSEAFF. The genes are TRBV5-1 and TRBJ1-1, with D possibly matching TRBD1 (6 bases). The germline V gene has CDR1 SGHRS and CDR2 YFSETQ. The CDR3 loop spans 14 amino acids. Between the trimmed V and J ends, which lost 4 bases and 7 bases, there was a span of 17 bases.

The CDR3, as DNA: TGCAGCGTTGATTGGGGGACAGGGGAAGGGACCCAGTACTTC. Its translation is CSVDWGTGEGTQYF. This chain links TRBV29-1 with TRBJ2-5, with 10 bases fitting TRBD1. Trimming at V came to 3 bases and at J to 7 bases, leaving 8 bases not matched to a gene. Germline values: CDR1 SQVTM, CDR2 ANQGSEA. This CDR3 is 14 amino acids long.

In nucleotides, the CDR3 is TGCGCCAGCAGCCAAGATCTCTCCAGGACAGGCTACTATGGCTACACCTTC. Protein product: CASSQDLSRTGYYGYTF. The gene calls are TRBV4-3 and TRBJ1-2, with TRBD1 identical over 7 bases. V gave up 0 bases and J gave up 3 bases; unmatched junction bases: 10. The CDR3 has 17 residues. Germline V lookup: CDR1 LGHNA, CDR2 YSLEER.

The chain uses TRBV6-1 and TRBJ1-2; TRBD1 agrees at 9 bases. Germline CDR1 MNHNS, CDR2 SASEGT. CDR3 length: 16 residues. V shed 4 bases, J shed 1 base, and the junction held 7 bases outside the gene matches. The CDR3 reads CASSGGQGIGNYGYTF. Here the CDR3 DNA reads TGTGCCAGCAGTGGGGGACAGGGCATCGGTAACTATGGCTACACCTTC.

The J gene is TRBJ2-2, the V gene TRBV5-4, with a possible D match to TRBD2 (5 bases). CDR3 length equals 16 residues. V lost 4 bases and J 7 bases, leaving 20 bases between the germline ends. CDR1 is SGHNT and CDR2 is YYREEE in the germline V gene (reference sequence). The CDR3 protein is CASSPPMAGPGGELFF. The CDR3 DNA reads as TGTGCCAGCAGCCCACCCATGGCGGGCCCCGGCGGGGAGCTGTTTTTT. Full variable domain (outside the CDR3, taken from reference TRBV5-4 and TRBJ2-2): ETGVTQSPTHLIKTRGQQVTLRCSSQSGHNTVSWYQQALGQGPQFIFQYYREEENGRGNFPPRFSGLQFPNYSSELNVNALELDDSALYLCASSPPMAGPGGELFFGEGSRLTVL.

The gene calls are TRBV28 and TRBJ1-5; 7 bases are shared with TRBD1. CDR1 is MDHEN, CDR2 SYDVKM, per germline. This CDR3 has 15 amino acids. Trimming cost V 5 bases and J 2 bases; bases outside gene matches: 6. The CDR3 DNA sequence: TGTGCCAGCAGTATAATGACAGGGCGCAATCAGCCCCAGCATTTT. As protein: CASSIMTGRNQPQHF.

This chain uses TRBV10-3 with TRBJ1-3; D is undetermined. The CDR3 has 12 residues. CDR1 and CDR2 (germline): ENHRY, SYGVKD. Trimming left V 10 bases short and J 7 bases short, with 14 bases between. The chain's CDR3 is CASTGLLNTIYF. In nucleotides, the CDR3 is TGTGCCAGCACCGGGCTCTTGAACACCATATATTTT.

The chain links TRBV3-1 (or the pseudogene TRBV3-2) to TRBJ1-4; D may be TRBD1 (5 bases). V shed 0 bases and J shed 10 bases, with 21 bases lying between them. Germline loops: CDR1 LGHDT, CDR2 YNNKEL (reference sequence). CDR3 length equals 17 residues. The CDR3 loop reads CASSQDSPQGPFGKLFF. The CDR3 DNA sequence: TGTGCCAGCAGCCAAGATTCGCCCCAGGGCCCTTTTGGAAAACTGTTTTTT.